This TCR beta chain originates from a study of T cells in Graves' hyperthyroidism and ophthalmopathy. Concerning this clonotype itself: The antigen is undetermined. A much bigger clone sits one base away, suggesting this may be a read error.

The CDR3 length is 15 residues. Germline-derived CDR1 and CDR2 are MDHEN and SYDVKM. Aged 18 to 65, the patients had hyperthyroidism that was newly diagnosed and had lasted under 2 months. PBMCs were sourced from roughly 9.7 ml fresh peripheral blood. Overall study findings and caveats: A model using 13 V-J features told ophthalmopathy apart from stable hyperthyroidism. Ophthalmopathy was model-predicted a median about 6 months pre-onset.

RNA transcripts were the template for amplifying TCR beta CDR3 regions. The HTBI primer set served for first-round RT-PCR of the TCR CDR3. One entry per CDR3 protein results from TCRdb running MiXCR on the multiplex PCR reads. The sample shows 150,000 or so distinct CDR3 sequences, approximately 24% of them seen only once. This clonotype was sampled from a woman in her forties or fifties with Graves' hyperthyroidism that later progressed to Graves' ophthalmopathy. The sequenced sample consisted of blood. The rearrangement links TRBV28 to TRBJ2-7, with D maybe TRBD2 (5 bases). This CDR3 reads CACSLTIGTIYEQYF. CDR3 nucleotides: TGTGCCTGCAGTTTGACTATCGGAACTATTTACGAGCAGTACTTC.